Each of the 5 T cell receptor beta chains below was sequenced from the same sample in a study of human T cells and chemical hapten exposure. TCRdb redid the calling of the RACE reads with MiXCR, one entry per CDR3 protein. The sample carries approximately 80,000 distinct CDR3 sequences, 7.5% to 9.5% recorded once. Specified time point: patch test 1, 2 weeks after DPC sensitization. Treatment defined: therapeutic diphenylcyclopropenone sensitization with weekly scalp DPC. The sequencing used whole blood, collected in connection with sensitization to the hapten diphenylcyclopropenone (DPC). The receptors shown here come from a woman aged 25 to 39 with alopecia areata. Some clones in this sample may be carry-over from other donors' samples.

This clonotype came up a few times. The chain employs TRBV21-1 and TRBJ2-3; TRBD2 reflects the table's D call only, with no check against the DNA. TRBV21-1 is termed a pseudogene. This CDR3 contains 17 residues. The chain's CDR3 is CASSKVVAGNSTDTQYF. In nucleotides, the CDR3 is TGTGCCAGCAGCAAAGTCGTAGCGGGGAACAGCACAGATACGCAGTATTTT.

The V and J genes are TRBV7-9 and TRBJ2-5, with 7 bases identical to TRBD1. The germline CDR1 and CDR2 sequences are SEHNR and FQNEAQ (reference sequence). The CDR3 totals 14 residues. Trimming removed 5 bases from V and 2 bases from J; junction bases left unmatched: 5. CDR3 loop: CASSQGGRQETQYF. The CDR3 DNA follows: TGTGCCAGCAGCCAAGGGGGCAGACAAGAGACCCAGTACTTC.

This clonotype was detected ten times or more. V and J are TRBV29-1 and TRBJ1-2; D unclear. Germline V lookup: CDR1 SQVTM, CDR2 ANQGSEA. The CDR3 contains 13 residues. V was shortened by 8 bases and J by 3 bases, with 16 bases between the two germline ends. The CDR3 loop is CSTPAGSHYGYTF. DNA for the CDR3: TGCAGCACCCCGGCGGGGTCGCACTATGGCTACACCTTC.

The chain uses TRBV5-5 and TRBJ2-1; D remains ambiguous. The germline V gene has CDR1 SGHKS and CDR2 YYEKEE (reference sequence). The CDR3 sequence is 15 residues long. The V end lost 2 bases, the J end lost 0 bases, and 9 bases lay between the germline ends. CDR3 coding DNA: TGTGCCAGCAGCTTTGGGGAACCCTCCTACAATGAGCAGTTCTTC. Amino acids: CASSFGEPSYNEQFF.

The rearrangement links TRBV6-5 to TRBJ1-2, with 7 positions matching TRBD1. Germline lookup yields CDR1 MNHEY and CDR2 SVGAGI. Trimming cost V 6 bases and J 7 bases; bases outside gene matches: 11. The CDR3 extends over 14 amino acids. The CDR3, as DNA: TGTGCCAGCAGGCCAGGGGGAAAGTCGAGTGGCTACACCTTC. As protein: CASRPGGKSSGYTF.